The 27 T cell receptor beta chains below come from one sample, sequenced in a study of T-cell memory formation after mild COVID-19. TCRdb fed the 5' RACE reads into MiXCR, producing one record per CDR3 protein. Among approximately 560,000 distinct CDR3 sequences listed, 17% were seen once. What was sequenced was PBMCs or a T cell subset sorted from them (not recorded which). The receptor source for this set is an adult woman who had mild COVID-19 (a few samples of this study predate the infection). Cell type and time point are not known.

In this sample, this clonotype turned up once. V gene TRBV12-3 or TRBV12-4 combines with J gene TRBJ2-7; perhaps TRBD1 as D (7 bases). The CDR3 loop spans 15 amino acids. V was pared by 6 bases and J by 5 bases, with 20 bases between. The CDR3 nucleotides read TGTGCCAGCAGCTCTCAGACAGGGACTTACCACGAGCAGTACTTC. Translated, it gives CASSSQTGTYHEQYF.

The genes are TRBV4-2 and TRBJ2-6; D might be TRBD1 or TRBD2, each matching 5 bases. The CDR3 is 18 residues long. Germline V gene data show CDR1 as LGHNA and CDR2 as YNFKEQ. The V end was cut by 4 bases, the J end by 0 bases, with 16 bases between. In DNA, the CDR3 is TGTGCCAGCAGCCCGGGACCCCTGGGGAGCTCTGGGGCCAACGTCCTGACTTTC. It codes for CASSPGPLGSSGANVLTF.

The V call is TRBV20-1, the J call TRBJ2-5; 7 bases match TRBD2. In germline, CDR1 is DFQATT, CDR2 SNEGSKA (reference sequence). The ends lost 1 base at V and 5 bases at J; junction bases unmatched: 10. The CDR3 runs to 15 residues. For the CDR3, the DNA is TGCAGTGCTAGAGGTCGCGGGAGCTTTGTTGAGACCCAGTACTTC. Protein: CSARGRGSFVETQYF.

V is TRBV7-9 and J is TRBJ2-2; weak D call: TRBD1 (5 bases). Germline CDR1 and CDR2: SEHNR and FQNEAQ (reference sequence). With 5 bases removed from V and 3 bases from J, the gap between germline ends came to 10 bases. This CDR3 contains 14 residues. The CDR3 nucleotides are TGTGCCAGCAGCCCCCCCAGGGACACCGGGGAGCTGTTTTTT. Protein: CASSPPRDTGELFF.

The chain carries TRBV6-6 and TRBJ2-5; the D gene is possibly TRBD2 (6 bases). The germline V gene encodes CDR1 MNHNY and CDR2 SVGAGI (reference sequence). The CDR3 extends over 16 amino acids. V shed 2 bases and J shed 0 bases, with 13 bases lying between them. The CDR3 reads CASSYQLSGYQETQYF. CDR3 in DNA: TGTGCCAGCAGTTACCAATTAAGCGGGTACCAAGAGACCCAGTACTTC.

A few counts support this clonotype. The chain joins TRBV28 to TRBJ2-7; a possible D gene is TRBD2 (5 bases). The CDR3 covers 12 residues. V lost 6 bases, J lost 6 bases, and 12 bases lay in between. Germline V gives CDR1 MDHEN, CDR2 SYDVKM. As DNA, the CDR3 is TGTGCCAGCAGCTCCACGGAGGCCGAGCAGTACTTC. Encoded protein: CASSSTEAEQYF.

This clonotype was detected a few times. The chain employs TRBV12-3 or TRBV12-4 and TRBJ2-7, with 10 bases aligning to TRBD2. V lost 8 bases, J lost 6 bases, and 10 bases stayed unmatched. This CDR3 has 14 residues. The CDR3 bases are TGTGCCAGCGCACAAGCGGGAGGGAACGGCGAGCAGTACTTC. Encoded protein: CASAQAGGNGEQYF.

The chain links TRBV12-3 or TRBV12-4 to TRBJ1-1; D is perhaps TRBD1 (5 bases). This CDR3 has 15 amino acids. V was cut by 3 bases and J by 6 bases, with 17 bases left in between. The CDR3 is CASSLPGLGRPEAFF. In DNA, the CDR3 is TGTGCCAGCAGTTTGCCGGGGCTAGGGAGGCCTGAAGCTTTCTTT.

The table lists this clonotype with a few counts. V gene TRBV19 combines with J gene TRBJ2-5; tentatively, D is TRBD2 (5 bases). Germline V CDR1 and CDR2: LNHDA, SQIVND (reference sequence). V lost 4 bases and J 4 bases, leaving 16 bases between the germline ends. The CDR3 contains 15 residues. CDR3 coding DNA: TGTGCCAGTAGTAGGTGGTCGGGGAATGGAGAGACCCAGTACTTC. It codes for CASSRWSGNGETQYF.

In DNA, the CDR3 is TGCGCCAGCAGCTTGGCCGCCAGGGGGAACACAGATACGCAGTATTTT. This encodes CASSLAARGNTDTQYF. The genes are TRBV5-1 and TRBJ2-3; 7 nucleotides line up with TRBD1. Germline V CDR1 and CDR2: SGHRS, YFSETQ. V trimming: 0 bases; J trimming: 2 bases; junction bases outside the gene matches: 6. CDR3 length equals 16 residues.

This rearrangement joins TRBV5-1 to TRBJ2-1; 8 nucleotides agree with TRBD2. Germline CDR1 and CDR2: SGHRS and YFSETQ. This CDR3 is built from 18 residues. J was trimmed by 2 bases and V by 4 bases; bases with no gene match: 14. CDR3 DNA: TGCGCCAGCAGCCTGGGCCGGTGGCTAGCGGGTCCCTACAATGAGCAGTTCTTC. It codes for CASSLGRWLAGPYNEQFF.

This clonotype was seen only a few times. The V gene is TRBV7-6, the J gene TRBJ2-2, with 8 bases matching TRBD2. V shed 0 bases and J 1 base; nucleotides not matched to a gene: 1. The CDR3 runs to 16 residues. Germline loops: CDR1 SGHVS, CDR2 FNYEAQ. CDR3 protein: CASSLASGENTGELFF. The DNA of the CDR3 is TGTGCCAGCAGCTTAGCTAGCGGGGAGAACACCGGGGAGCTGTTTTTT.

In its sample, this clonotype was seen many times. The V and J genes are TRBV27 and TRBJ2-3, with 7 bases that match TRBD1. The V and J ends lost 2 bases and 5 bases, in that order; junction bases with no gene match: 4. The CDR3 sequence is 14 residues long. Germline V gene data show CDR1 as MNHEY and CDR2 as SMNVEV (reference sequence). In nucleotides, the CDR3 is TGTGCCAGCAGTTTAAATCAGGGGGAAGATACGCAGTATTTT. Its protein is CASSLNQGEDTQYF.

This chain's CDR3 is CASSLKQGARNTEAFF. The DNA of the CDR3 is TGTGCCAGCAGCTTAAAACAGGGGGCGCGGAACACTGAAGCTTTCTTT. V is TRBV7-3 and J is TRBJ1-1, with 9 bases identical to TRBD1. The junction had 4 bases not matched to a gene; V was cut back by 1 base and J by 1 base. The CDR3 is made up of 16 amino acids. Germline assignment: CDR1 SGHTA and CDR2 FQGTGA.

This clonotype was observed a few times. The CDR3 region is CASKSSGNNEQFF. The CDR3 nucleotides are TGTGCCAGCAAATCTAGTGGGAACAATGAGCAGTTCTTC. The V call is TRBV12-3 or TRBV12-4, the J call TRBJ2-1; D gene uncertain. Between the trimmed V and J ends, which lost 7 bases and 5 bases, there was a span of 12 bases. There are 13 residues in the CDR3.

The chain uses TRBV6-5 and TRBJ2-1, with D uncertain. The CDR3 runs 17 residues. The V end lost 0 bases, the J end lost 7 bases, and 19 bases lay between the germline ends. Per germline, CDR1 MNHEY and CDR2 SVGAGI. CDR3 residues: CASSYSTWRRGRNEQFF. The CDR3 bases are TGTGCCAGCAGTTACTCGACTTGGCGGAGAGGAAGGAATGAGCAGTTCTTC.

Turning to this clonotype: One end of the junction does not line up with germline, which may come from a read error. V usage is TRBV20-1 and J usage is TRBJ2-1; D ambiguous. Germline V gene sequence: CDR1 DFQATT, CDR2 SNEGSKA (reference sequence). This CDR3 region has 10 residues. The CDR3: CGIVGNEQFF. In DNA form, the CDR3 reads TGTGGTATCGTAGGCAATGAGCAGTTCTTC.

CDR3 region: CASSRQVQNTEAFF. The CDR3 DNA is TGCGCCAGCAGCCGACAGGTCCAGAACACTGAAGCTTTCTTT. The chain carries TRBV4-3 and TRBJ1-1; maybe TRBD1 (6 bases). This CDR3 spans 14 amino acids. Germline V gives CDR1 LGHNA, CDR2 YSLEER. V was trimmed by 4 bases and J by 1 base, leaving 10 bases between them.

DNA of the CDR3: TGTGCCAGCAGCCAAGATTTCCAACTAGACTCACCCCTCCACTTT. It encodes CASSQDFQLDSPLHF. The chain carries TRBV3-1 and TRBJ1-6, with unresolved D. The V and J ends lost 0 bases and 10 bases respectively, with 13 bases between them. The CDR3 covers 15 residues. Germline CDR1 and CDR2: LGHDT and YNNKEL (reference sequence).

The CDR3 DNA sequence: TGCAGTGCTAGAATCGGCGGTTCGCAAGAGACCCAGTACTTC. Protein: CSARIGGSQETQYF. The rearrangement joins TRBV20-1 to TRBJ2-5; no clear D. CDR1 is DFQATT, CDR2 SNEGSKA, per germline (reference sequence). The CDR3 is 14 amino acids. Deletions cut 2 bases from V and 2 bases from J, with 12 bases between.

V and J are TRBV4-1 and TRBJ1-5; TRBD1 aligns across 7 bases. Germline CDR1 is MGHRA and CDR2 is YSYEKL. Trimming cost V 0 bases and J 0 bases; bases outside gene matches: 11. The CDR3 consists of 19 residues. CDR3 nucleotide sequence: TGCGCCAGCAGCCAAGATAAGGGGACAGCGTTCTATAGCAATCAGCCCCAGCATTTT. Protein: CASSQDKGTAFYSNQPQHF.

The rearrangement links TRBV5-1 to TRBJ1-5; a weak D match, TRBD1 (6 bases). The CDR3 is 17 amino acids. The ends were cut back, 3 bases at V and 0 bases at J, with 16 bases in the middle. From germline, CDR1 is SGHRS and CDR2 YFSETQ. CDR3 loop: CASSWTGGPYSNQPQHF. For the CDR3, the DNA is TGCGCCAGCAGCTGGACCGGGGGCCCCTATAGCAATCAGCCCCAGCATTTT.

Only a few counts were recorded for this clonotype. This chain links TRBV3-1 with TRBJ2-7; the D gene is possibly TRBD2 (5 bases). In germline, CDR1 is LGHDT, CDR2 YNNKEL (reference sequence). Deletions cut 3 bases from V and 7 bases from J, with 10 bases between. The CDR3 runs to 12 residues. CDR3 DNA sequence: TGTGCCAGCAGCCAGTCTGGAGGAGAGCAGTACTTC. This codes for CASSQSGGEQYF.

The chain uses TRBV24-1 and TRBJ2-1; 9 bases map to TRBD2. This CDR3 has 15 amino acids. J was trimmed by 7 bases and V by 5 bases; bases with no gene match: 8. The germline gives CDR1 KGHDR, CDR2 SFDVKD. CDR3 amino acids: CATSVAGGIRNEQFF. For the CDR3, the DNA is TGTGCCACCAGTGTCGCGGGAGGGATCCGTAATGAGCAGTTCTTC.

Ten or more counts support this clonotype. The chain has TRBV3-1 and TRBJ1-6; D might be TRBD1 (6 bases). The CDR3 runs 14 residues. Germline V lookup: CDR1 LGHDT, CDR2 YNNKEL (reference sequence). The V and J ends lost 6 bases and 7 bases respectively, with 13 bases between them. The CDR3 spells CASRLGQRNSPLHF. CDR3 bases: TGTGCCAGCAGACTTGGACAGAGGAATTCACCCCTCCACTTT.

CDR3 amino acids: CASSHSGSVGYTF. CDR3 sequence (DNA): TGTGCCAGCAGCCACTCAGGGTCGGTAGGCTACACCTTC. J is TRBJ1-2 and V is TRBV7-2; D is perhaps TRBD1 (5 bases). Trimming took 5 bases from V and 8 from J, leaving 15 bases between them. CDR3 length: 13 residues. In germline, CDR1 is SGHTA, CDR2 FQGNSA.

This clonotype turned up a few times. The chain has TRBV5-1 and TRBJ1-3, with 8 nucleotides matching TRBD1. The CDR3 length is 14 residues. With V trimmed by 3 bases and J by 2 bases, 1 base remained unmatched. Germline CDR1 and CDR2: SGHRS and YFSETQ. This CDR3 reads CASSSGGPGNTIYF. The CDR3 nucleotides are TGCGCCAGCAGCTCAGGGGGCCCTGGAAACACCATATATTTT.